These 32 T cell receptor beta chains originate from one sample sequenced in a study of shared clonotypes between healthy human individuals. CD45RO-negative CD8 cells positively selected for CCR7 made up the naive population, which excluded terminally differentiated effector memory CD45RA+ cells. Assay: immunoSEQ multiplex PCR; the TCRdb copy retains only in-frame clones and omits some. The sample carries about 2 million clones, about 94% recorded once. Sequenced material: naive CD8+ T cells sorted from blood. These receptors were collected from a man younger than 35 in good health.

The chain's CDR3 is CASSSSGTSVREQYF. CDR3 nucleotide sequence: TGTGCCAGCAGTTCCTCCGGGACTAGCGTCCGCGAGCAGTACTTC. This rearrangement joins TRBV6-5 to TRBJ2-7; the match to TRBD2 covers 10 bases. The CDR3 is 15 amino acids. Looked up from germline, CDR1 is MNHEY and CDR2 is SVGAGI. The ends lost 4 bases at V and 6 bases at J; junction bases unmatched: 9.

The V call is TRBV6-5, the J call TRBJ2-1; D is perhaps TRBD2 (5 bases). In germline, CDR1 is MNHEY, CDR2 SVGAGI. This CDR3 contains 14 residues. V lost 7 bases, J lost 8 bases, and 18 bases lay in between. The CDR3 spells CASMQADSDDEQFF. CDR3 bases: TGTGCCAGCATGCAAGCTGATAGCGATGATGAGCAGTTCTTC.

The rearrangement uses TRBV4-1 and TRBJ1-1; tentative D call: TRBD1 (5 bases). The ends were cut back, 2 bases at V and 2 bases at J, with 12 bases in the middle. Germline CDR1 reads MGHRA; CDR2 reads YSYEKL. CDR3 length: 15 amino acids. The CDR3 bases are TGCGCCAGCAGCCAAAGCCGGACATCTAACACTGAAGCTTTCTTT. Protein sequence: CASSQSRTSNTEAFF.

The genes are TRBV6-5 and TRBJ2-2; TRBD2 matches 10 bases. Germline V lookup: CDR1 MNHEY, CDR2 SVGAGI. The CDR3 runs to 15 residues. Trimming at V came to 7 bases and at J to 4 bases, leaving 6 bases not matched to a gene. In DNA, the CDR3 is TGTGCCAGCACTAGCGGGAGTAGGGGCACCGGGGAGCTGTTTTTT. Amino acid sequence: CASTSGSRGTGELFF.

The rearrangement uses TRBV7-2 and TRBJ2-3; 7 bases line up with TRBD2. V was clipped by 4 bases and J by 5 bases; unmatched bases: 9. CDR1 is SGHTA and CDR2 is FQGNSA in the germline V gene. CDR3 length equals 15 residues. CDR3 region: CASSYSGNIGDTQYF. In nucleotides, the CDR3 is TGTGCCAGCAGCTACAGCGGGAACATCGGAGATACGCAGTATTTT.

The chain has TRBV5-1 and TRBJ2-5; D perhaps matches TRBD2 (5 bases). Trimming removed 5 bases from V and 3 bases from J, with 29 bases in between. Germline V gene lookup returns CDR1 SGHRS and CDR2 YFSETQ. This CDR3 is 19 amino acids long. The CDR3 coding sequence is TGCGCCAGCAGAAAATGGGGTCCCGAGGCTGGAGGTCGAGAAGAGACCCAGTACTTC. The encoded protein is CASRKWGPEAGGREETQYF.

This chain's CDR3 is CASSPGPTNEKLFF. Written as DNA, the CDR3 is TGTGCCAGCAGTCCCGGGCCTACTAATGAAAAACTGTTTTTT. V is TRBV6-1 and J is TRBJ1-4; no clear D. V gave up 5 bases and J gave up 2 bases, with 9 bases separating them. This CDR3 contains 14 residues. In germline, CDR1 is MNHNS, CDR2 SASEGT.

The V and J genes are TRBV5-4 and TRBJ2-7; 10 nucleotides align to TRBD2. Germline-derived CDR1 and CDR2 are SGHNT and YYREEE (reference sequence). The trim removed 3 bases at V and 0 bases at J, leaving 3 bases unmatched. This CDR3 is 15 amino acids long. CDR3 bases: TGTGCCAGCAGCTATAGCGGGGGGACCTCCTACGAGCAGTACTTC. The encoded protein is CASSYSGGTSYEQYF.

The V call is TRBV13, the J call TRBJ1-1, with D uncertain. Trimming cost V 4 bases and J 3 bases, with 9 bases left between them. Germline lookup yields CDR1 PRHDT and CDR2 FYEKMQ (reference sequence). The CDR3 loop spans 13 amino acids. The CDR3 sequence: CASSSVEDTEAFF. DNA of the CDR3: TGTGCCAGCAGCTCCGTTGAGGACACTGAAGCTTTCTTT.

The chain employs TRBV4-3 and TRBJ2-5; either TRBD1 or TRBD2 may fit D (5 bases each). CDR1 is LGHNA, CDR2 YSLEER, per germline. The V end lost 1 base, the J end lost 0 bases, and 12 bases lay between the germline ends. The CDR3 runs to 16 residues. As DNA, the CDR3 is TGCGCCAGCAGCCAAGGGACGGGGCCGTACCAAGAGACCCAGTACTTC. As protein: CASSQGTGPYQETQYF.

The rearrangement links TRBV27 to TRBJ2-7, with TRBD1 matching over 7 bases. The CDR3 runs 14 residues. V shed 5 bases, J shed 7 bases, and the junction held 11 bases outside the gene matches. Per the germline V gene, CDR1 is MNHEY and CDR2 is SMNVEV (reference sequence). The CDR3 reads CASSATGSTMEQYF. In DNA, the CDR3 is TGTGCCAGCAGTGCGACAGGGAGTACTATGGAGCAGTACTTC.

Turning to this clone: This sample includes further DNA sequences coding for the same CDR3. The V call is TRBV2, the J call TRBJ2-1; D is ambiguous. Germline CDR1 SNHLY, CDR2 FYNNEI. This CDR3 has 10 residues. Trimming stripped 4 bases from V and 7 bases from J, with 2 bases between. CDR3 bases: TGTGCCAGCAGTGTAAATGAGCAGTTCTTC. Translation: CASSVNEQFF.

V and J are TRBV29-1 and TRBJ2-3; a possible D gene is TRBD2 (5 bases). The CDR3 covers 13 residues. Germline CDR1 SQVTM, CDR2 ANQGSEA. Trimming stripped 5 bases from V and 0 bases from J, with 9 bases between. The chain's CDR3 is CSVFGGSTDTQYF. The CDR3 DNA is TGCAGCGTTTTTGGCGGGAGCACAGATACGCAGTATTTT.

Concerning this clone itself: Other DNA sequences within the sample encode an identical CDR3. This chain uses TRBV5-6 with TRBJ2-2; D is undetermined. The ends were cut back, 2 bases at V and 6 bases at J, with 5 bases in the middle. This CDR3 contains 12 residues. CDR1 and CDR2 from the germline V gene are SGHDT and YYEEEE. The DNA for the CDR3 is TGTGCCAGCAGCTTTGGAGCCGGGGAGCTGTTTTTT. The encoded protein is CASSFGAGELFF.

Points on this clone: Distinct nucleotide sequences in the sample also encode this CDR3. The chain is built from TRBV27 and TRBJ2-1, with TRBD2 as a possible D gene (6 bases). Germline CDR1 and CDR2: MNHEY and SMNVEV (reference sequence). Trimming shortened V by 3 bases and J by 7 bases, and 10 bases separated the two germline ends. The CDR3 has 13 residues. The CDR3 reads CASSLGGGNEQFF. As DNA, the CDR3 is TGTGCCAGCAGTTTGGGGGGTGGTAATGAGCAGTTCTTC.

V and J are TRBV28 and TRBJ2-5, with 7 nucleotides matching TRBD2. The CDR3 sequence is 14 residues long. The V segment lost 2 bases and the J segment 5 bases; nucleotides outside the gene matches: 5. Germline assignment: CDR1 MDHEN and CDR2 SYDVKM. The CDR3 DNA reads as TGTGCCAGCAGTTTAGGAGCGGGGACGGAGACCCAGTACTTC. It is translated as CASSLGAGTETQYF.

This chain uses TRBV5-6 with TRBJ2-2, with TRBD2 as a possible D gene (6 bases). CDR3 length: 17 amino acids. In germline, CDR1 is SGHDT, CDR2 YYEEEE. V was trimmed by 0 bases and J by 5 bases, leaving 17 bases between them. The CDR3 nucleotides read TGTGCCAGCAGCTTGGAATTGTCGGGAGCCAGGACCGGGGAGCTGTTTTTT. Its protein product is CASSLELSGARTGELFF.

Regarding this clone: The identical CDR3 is also encoded by other nucleotide sequences in the sample. The V gene is TRBV28, the J gene TRBJ2-1, with TRBD2 matching over 7 bases. V lost 4 bases to trimming and J lost 4 bases; unmatched junction nucleotides: 4. Germline V CDR1 and CDR2: MDHEN, SYDVKM. The CDR3 has 14 residues. This chain's CDR3 is CASSSAGSYNEQFF. The CDR3 DNA follows: TGTGCCAGCAGTTCAGCGGGATCATACAATGAGCAGTTCTTC.

The gene calls are TRBV2 and TRBJ1-2; 11 bases agree with TRBD1. The CDR3 runs 14 residues. With V trimmed by 8 bases and J by 7 bases, 9 bases remained unmatched. Germline CDR1 is SNHLY and CDR2 is FYNNEI. CDR3 bases: TGTGCCAGCGTTTCCGGACAGGGGGCGTTTGGCTACACCTTC. Its translation is CASVSGQGAFGYTF.

The count of this clone is one. The V and J genes are TRBV28 and TRBJ2-3; D is unclear. V lost 3 bases and J lost 2, with 15 bases in between. The CDR3 runs 16 residues. Germline CDR1 and CDR2: MDHEN and SYDVKM. The CDR3 coding sequence is TGTGCCAGCAGTTTTGAGTCTCTACCCGACACAGATACGCAGTATTTT. Protein: CASSFESLPDTDTQYF.

The gene calls are TRBV9 and TRBJ1-2, with 8 bases matching TRBD1. Germline CDR1 and CDR2: SGDLS and YYNGEE. The trim removed 3 bases at V and 13 bases at J, leaving 8 bases unmatched. The CDR3 is 12 amino acids. The CDR3 reads CASSATGGMSTF. The CDR3 DNA is TGTGCCAGCAGCGCTACAGGGGGTATGAGCACCTTC. The full variable domain, in which reference TRBV9 and TRBJ1-2 provide the parts outside the CDR3, is DSGVTQTPKHLITATGQRVTLRCSPRSGDLSVYWYQQSLDQGLQFLIQYYNGEERAKGNILERFSAQQFPDLHSELNLSSLELGDSALYFCASSATGGMSTFGSGTRLTVV.

This clone was detected once. V is TRBV4-1 and J is TRBJ2-7; 7 positions agree with TRBD2. This CDR3 has 15 amino acids. Unmatched junction bases numbered 11, after V lost 2 bases and J lost 7 bases. Germline CDR1 reads MGHRA; CDR2 reads YSYEKL. CDR3 protein: CASSQTRGDSWEQYF. For the CDR3, the DNA is TGCGCCAGCAGCCAAACACGGGGGGACTCGTGGGAGCAGTACTTC.

The V gene is TRBV28, the J gene TRBJ1-3; 7 bases are shared with TRBD1. The CDR3 sequence is 16 residues long. The V and J ends lost 6 bases and 1 base, in that order; junction bases with no gene match: 9. The germline V gene encodes CDR1 MDHEN and CDR2 SYDVKM. Here the CDR3 DNA reads TGTGCCAGCAGCTGGACAGGACTAGGGTCTGGAAACACCATATATTTT. Translating gives CASSWTGLGSGNTIYF.

The CDR3 spells CASSLAVTVQETQYF. DNA of the CDR3: TGTGCCAGCAGCTTAGCAGTAACGGTTCAAGAGACCCAGTACTTC. The chain carries TRBV7-9 and TRBJ2-5; D not certain. Per germline, CDR1 SEHNR and CDR2 FQNEAQ (reference sequence). CDR3 size: 15 residues. The V and J ends lost 0 bases and 2 bases respectively, with 10 bases between them. The variable domain in full, with the rest retrieved from reference TRBV7-9 and TRBJ2-5, is DTGVSQNPRHKITKRGQNVTFRCDPISEHNRLYWYRQTLGQGPEFLTYFQNEAQLEKSRLLSDRFSAERPKGSFSTLEIQRTEQGDSAMYLCASSLAVTVQETQYFGPGTRLLVL.

The chain employs TRBV7-8 and TRBJ2-7; D perhaps matches TRBD2 (6 bases). The CDR3 length is 15 residues. The germline V gene has CDR1 SGHVS and CDR2 FQNEAQ. V was shortened by 1 base and J by 6 bases, with 16 bases between the two germline ends. The CDR3 is CASSLVGGVEGEQYF. CDR3 DNA: TGTGCCAGCAGCTTAGTGGGGGGTGTCGAGGGCGAGCAGTACTTC.

The genes are TRBV7-3 and TRBJ1-1; no definite D call. V lost 5 bases and J lost 0, with 13 bases in between. This CDR3 contains 15 residues. Germline assignment: CDR1 SGHTA and CDR2 FQGTGA. This CDR3 is CASSPQMGMNTEAFF. In DNA form, the CDR3 reads TGTGCCAGCAGCCCACAAATGGGGATGAACACTGAAGCTTTCTTT.

The rearrangement uses TRBV7-9 and TRBJ1-2; a possible D gene is TRBD1 (5 bases). Trimming removed 0 bases from V and 6 bases from J, with 11 bases in between. This CDR3 spans 14 amino acids. Germline CDR1 SEHNR, CDR2 FQNEAQ (reference sequence). The CDR3 nucleotides read TGTGCCAGCAGCTTAGCGCAAGGGGCAGATGGCTACACCTTC. This codes for CASSLAQGADGYTF. The entire variable domain, with the rest obtained from reference TRBV7-9 and TRBJ1-2, is as follows: DTGVSQNPRHKITKRGQNVTFRCDPISEHNRLYWYRQTLGQGPEFLTYFQNEAQLEKSRLLSDRFSAERPKGSFSTLEIQRTEQGDSAMYLCASSLAQGADGYTFGSGTRLTVV.

The chain has TRBV14 and TRBJ2-7; no definite D call. The CDR3 runs to 16 residues. The germline CDR1 and CDR2 sequences are SGHDN and FVKESK. V lost 1 base and J 2 bases, leaving 15 bases between the germline ends. CDR3 nucleotides: TGTGCCAGCAGCCAAGGGGCACCGGATTTAACCTACGAGCAGTACTTC. Amino acids: CASSQGAPDLTYEQYF.

The chain employs TRBV10-3 and TRBJ2-1; the D is unclear. Germline V gives CDR1 ENHRY, CDR2 SYGVKD. V gave up 7 bases and J gave up 5 bases, with 3 bases separating them. This CDR3 is built from 10 residues. CDR3 in DNA: TGTGCCATCACTGACAATGAGCAGTTCTTC. It specifies CAITDNEQFF.

V and J are TRBV5-4 and TRBJ2-7; D is uncertain. The CDR3 runs to 13 residues. Germline V gene sequence: CDR1 SGHNT, CDR2 YYREEE (reference sequence). Deletions cut 4 bases from V and 6 bases from J, with 14 bases between. The CDR3 reads CASSPPRKSEQYF. The CDR3 nucleotides are TGTGCCAGCAGCCCACCTAGAAAAAGCGAGCAGTACTTC.

V and J are TRBV4-3 and TRBJ1-2; possibly TRBD1 for D (5 bases). The CDR3 runs 17 residues. The germline V and J ends were trimmed by 0 bases and 2 bases, with 16 bases remaining between them. Germline loops: CDR1 LGHNA, CDR2 YSLEER. The CDR3 DNA sequence: TGCGCCAGCAGCCAAGATGGAATACAGGACCCGAACTATGGCTACACCTTC. Encoded protein: CASSQDGIQDPNYGYTF.

V usage is TRBV27 and J usage is TRBJ1-1, with unresolved D. The CDR3 consists of 13 residues. V was shortened by 5 bases and J by 0 bases, with 7 bases between the two germline ends. From germline, CDR1 is MNHEY and CDR2 SMNVEV (reference sequence). The CDR3 nucleotides are TGTGCCAGCAGTCGGGCGGTGAACACTGAAGCTTTCTTT. Residues: CASSRAVNTEAFF.